Listed here are 3 T cell receptor beta chains from one sample, sequenced in a study of blood T cell repertoires in COVID-19. The repertoire was sequenced with immunoSEQ multiplex PCR; TCRdb's copy has only in-frame clones and lacks some. The top ten clones hold roughly 2.5% of a sample with over 60,000 clones, 70% to 90% of them seen once. Sequencing was performed on peripheral blood. The receptor source for this set is a man in his 70s with active or convalescent COVID-19.

The chain combines TRBV7-3 with TRBJ1-6; the D gene is possibly TRBD1 (5 bases). The V and J ends lost 2 bases and 6 bases respectively, with 5 bases between them. CDR1 is SGHTA, CDR2 FQGTGA, per germline. CDR3 size: 13 residues. The CDR3 sequence is CASSLDSNSPLHF. The CDR3 DNA follows: TGTGCCAGCAGCTTAGACAGTAATTCACCCCTCCACTTT.

The chain carries TRBV27 and TRBJ2-1; D is unresolved. This CDR3 has 14 amino acids. Trimming stripped 5 bases from V and 5 bases from J, with 13 bases between. Germline V lookup: CDR1 MNHEY, CDR2 SMNVEV (reference sequence). Written as DNA, the CDR3 is TGTGCCAGCAGTCCAGGCACGCTAAACAATGAGCAGTTCTTC. Translating gives CASSPGTLNNEQFF.

The rearrangement links TRBV5-1 to TRBJ2-3; a weak D match, TRBD1 (6 bases). Germline lookup yields CDR1 SGHRS and CDR2 YFSETQ. V lost 0 bases and J 4 bases, leaving 12 bases between the germline ends. CDR3 length equals 15 residues. The CDR3 here is CASSLAGARADTQYF. CDR3 nucleotides: TGCGCCAGCAGCTTGGCAGGGGCGCGAGCAGATACGCAGTATTTT.